The clone carrying this TCR beta chain was seen repeatedly, ten times or more. TCRdb passed the 5' RACE reads through MiXCR, listing each CDR3 protein once. The data show about 42,000 distinct CDR3 sequences, under 5% seen once. Germline CDR1 is SGDLS and CDR2 is YYNGEE. The CDR3 extends over 13 amino acids. Trimming shortened V by 5 bases and J by 5 bases, and 13 bases separated the two germline ends. The sample originates from a study of CD8 T cells in ankylosing spondylitis. The sequenced material came from blood, either unsorted or a sorted T cell fraction (not recorded which). V and J are TRBV9 and TRBJ1-1; a possible D gene is TRBD1 (5 bases). This sequence was found in a female donor with ankylosing spondylitis or in good health (not recorded which). The CDR3 loop is CASSSQGRTEAFF. CDR3 DNA: TGTGCCAGCAGTTCCCAGGGTAGGACTGAAGCTTTCTTT.